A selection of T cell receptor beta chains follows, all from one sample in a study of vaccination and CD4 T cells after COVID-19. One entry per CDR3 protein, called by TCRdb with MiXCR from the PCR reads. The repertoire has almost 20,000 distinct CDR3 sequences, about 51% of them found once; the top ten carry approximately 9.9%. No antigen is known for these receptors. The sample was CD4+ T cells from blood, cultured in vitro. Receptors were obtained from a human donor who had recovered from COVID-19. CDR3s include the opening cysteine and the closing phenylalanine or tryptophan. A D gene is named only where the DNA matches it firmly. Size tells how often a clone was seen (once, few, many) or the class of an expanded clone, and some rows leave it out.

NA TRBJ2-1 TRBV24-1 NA CATSGAGENEQFF TGTGCCACCAGTGGGGCAGGTGAAAATGAGCAGTTCTTC
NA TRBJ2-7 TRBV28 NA CASSRDAEQYF TGTGCCAGCAGCCGGGACGCCGAGCAGTACTTC
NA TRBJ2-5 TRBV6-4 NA CASGGLSQAGETQYF TGTGCCAGCGGGGGGCTCTCCCAGGCGGGGGAGACCCAGTACTTC
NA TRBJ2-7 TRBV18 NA CASSPYIIGEVDYEQYF TGTGCCAGCTCACCATATATCATTGGAGAGGTGGACTACGAGCAGTACTTC
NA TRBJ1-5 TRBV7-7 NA CASSLGGGGPMSLAIQPQHF TGTGCTAGCAGCTTGGGTGGCGGGGGCCCGATGTCGTTGGCGATTCAGCCCCAGCATTTT
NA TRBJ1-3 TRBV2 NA CASSPGRSGNTIYF TGTGCCAGCAGTCCGGGACGTAGTGGAAACACCATATATTTT
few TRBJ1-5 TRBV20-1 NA CSVERTASNQPQHF TGCAGTGTTGAGAGGACAGCTAGCAATCAGCCCCAGCATTTT
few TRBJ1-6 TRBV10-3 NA CAISTGPIALSYNSPLHF TGTGCCATCAGTACGGGACCTATCGCATTGTCCTATAATTCACCCCTCCACTTT
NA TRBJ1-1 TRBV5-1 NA CASSLGRGKNTEAFF TGCGCCAGCAGCTTGGGTCGGGGGAAGAACACTGAAGCTTTCTTT
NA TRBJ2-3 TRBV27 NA CASSFGGTRTQYF TGTGCCAGCAGTTTCGGGGGCACCCGTACGCAGTATTTT
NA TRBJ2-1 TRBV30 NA CAWSVGGRNEQFF TGTGCCTGGAGTGTGGGGGGAAGAAATGAGCAGTTCTTC
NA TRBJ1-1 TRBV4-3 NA CASSQDRGRVTEAFF TGCGCCAGCAGCCAAGATCGTGGCAGGGTCACTGAAGCTTTCTTT
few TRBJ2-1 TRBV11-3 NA CASSSKSGNEQFF TGTGCCAGCAGCTCGAAATCGGGGAATGAGCAGTTCTTC
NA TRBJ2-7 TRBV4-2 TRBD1 CASSQDPGDRGYEQYF TGTGCCAGCAGCCAAGACCCAGGGGACAGGGGTTACGAGCAGTACTTC
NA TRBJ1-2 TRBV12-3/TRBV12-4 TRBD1 CASTIGGRGTNYGYTF TGTGCCAGCACTATAGGGGGCAGGGGGACGAACTATGGCTACACCTTC
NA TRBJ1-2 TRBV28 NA CASSLGRGGYGYTF TGTGCCAGCAGTTTAGGCAGGGGAGGCTATGGCTACACCTTC
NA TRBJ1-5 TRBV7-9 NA CASSLRGSNQPQHF TGTGCCAGCAGCTTAAGGGGTAGCAATCAGCCCCAGCATTTT
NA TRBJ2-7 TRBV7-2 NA CASSPSGVTYEQYF TGTGCCAGCAGCCCGTCGGGAGTTACCTACGAGCAGTACTTC
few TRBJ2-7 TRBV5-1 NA CASSWGSGPLTEQYF TGCGCCAGCAGCTGGGGTAGCGGCCCCCTTACCGAGCAGTACTTC
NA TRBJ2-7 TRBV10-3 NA CAIGESSYEQYF TGTGCCATCGGGGAGAGCTCCTACGAGCAGTACTTC
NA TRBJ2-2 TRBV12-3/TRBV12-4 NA CASRRDRNTGELFF TGTGCCAGCAGACGTGACAGGAACACCGGGGAGCTGTTTTTT
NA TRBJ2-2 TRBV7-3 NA CASSPGDTGELFF TGTGCCAGCAGTCCCGGGGACACCGGGGAGCTGTTTTTT
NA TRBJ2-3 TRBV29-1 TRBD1 CSADRGGTDTQYF TGCAGCGCCGACAGGGGGGGAACAGATACGCAGTATTTT
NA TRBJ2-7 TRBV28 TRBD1 CASSFPVTTGNEQYF TGTGCCAGCAGTTTCCCAGTTACGACAGGGAACGAGCAGTACTTC
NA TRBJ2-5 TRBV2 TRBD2 CASRTGLAGAEETQYF TGTGCCAGCAGGACGGGACTAGCGGGGGCCGAAGAGACCCAGTACTTC
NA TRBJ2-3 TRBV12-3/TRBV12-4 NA CASSPASTDTQYF TGTGCCAGCAGTCCCGCAAGCACAGATACGCAGTATTTT
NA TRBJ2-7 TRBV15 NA CATSRGGGTYEQYF TGTGCCACCAGCAGAGGTGGAGGGACCTACGAGCAGTACTTC
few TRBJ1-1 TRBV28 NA CASSLGSANTEAFF TGTGCCAGCAGTTTAGGCTCGGCGAACACTGAAGCTTTCTTT
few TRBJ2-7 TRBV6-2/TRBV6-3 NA CASSSPTLLVRAREQYF TGTGCCAGCAGTTCGCCAACTTTACTAGTAAGGGCTCGGGAGCAGTACTTC
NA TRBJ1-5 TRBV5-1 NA CASSPEVGRNQPQHF TGCGCCAGCAGCCCGGAGGTGGGCCGCAATCAGCCCCAGCATTTT
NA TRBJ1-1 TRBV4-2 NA CASSPRSGDTEAFF TGTGCCAGCAGCCCACGATCTGGTGACACTGAAGCTTTCTTT
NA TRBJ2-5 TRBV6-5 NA CASSSPGGGETQYF TGTGCCAGCAGTTCACCAGGGGGAGGAGAGACCCAGTACTTC
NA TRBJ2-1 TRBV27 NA CASSSLDSSVGHNEQFF TGTGCCAGCAGTTCACTGGACTCCTCCGTAGGGCACAATGAGCAGTTCTTC
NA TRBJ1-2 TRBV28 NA CASSSSPRYGYTF TGTGCCAGCAGTTCTTCCCCTAGGTATGGCTACACCTTC
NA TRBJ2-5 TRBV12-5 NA CASGFGLGVETQYF TGTGCTAGTGGTTTTGGTCTAGGGGTGGAGACCCAGTACTTC
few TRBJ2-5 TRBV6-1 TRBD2 CASRLAGGPQETQYF TGTGCCAGCAGACTAGCGGGGGGCCCCCAAGAGACCCAGTACTTC
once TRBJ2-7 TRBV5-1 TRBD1 CASSLATGQGYEQYF TGCGCCAGCAGCTTGGCCACCGGACAGGGCTACGAGCAGTACTTC
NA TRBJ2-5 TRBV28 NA CASSFLGTGKETQYF TGTGCCAGCAGTTTTCTCGGTACAGGGAAAGAGACCCAGTACTTC
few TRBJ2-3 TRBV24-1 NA CATSDPRQDSLRDTQYF TGTGCCACCAGTGATCCCCGACAGGACTCTCTACGAGATACGCAGTATTTT
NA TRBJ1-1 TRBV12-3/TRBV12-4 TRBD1 CASSRQDRANTEAFF TGTGCCAGCAGTCGCCAAGACAGGGCGAACACTGAAGCTTTCTTT
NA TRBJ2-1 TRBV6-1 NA CASSYGAVNEQFF TGTGCCAGCTCCTACGGGGCCGTGAATGAGCAGTTCTTC
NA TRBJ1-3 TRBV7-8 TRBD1 CASSFPRQGFGNTIYF TGTGCCAGCAGCTTCCCCCGACAGGGGTTTGGAAACACCATATATTTT
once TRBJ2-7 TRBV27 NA CASSQGLTGPSLEQYF TGTGCCAGCAGCCAAGGATTGACCGGGCCTTCCCTCGAGCAGTACTTC
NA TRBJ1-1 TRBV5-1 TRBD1 CASSWDRMNTEAFF TGCGCCAGCAGCTGGGACAGGATGAACACTGAAGCTTTCTTT
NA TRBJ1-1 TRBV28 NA CASTPARTGNTEAFF TGTGCCAGCACCCCCGCCCGAACCGGGAACACTGAAGCTTTCTTT
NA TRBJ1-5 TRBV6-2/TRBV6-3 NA CASSPPREMGNQPQHF TGTGCCAGCAGCCCCCCCCGGGAAATGGGCAATCAGCCCCAGCATTTT
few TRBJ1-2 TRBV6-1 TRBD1 CASRTGTGANYGYTF TGTGCCAGCAGAACCGGGACAGGAGCTAACTATGGCTACACCTTC
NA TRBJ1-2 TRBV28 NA CASSYVYGYTF TGTGCCAGCAGTTACGTCTATGGCTACACCTTC
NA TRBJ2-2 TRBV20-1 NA CSANAGLLTGELFF TGCAGTGCTAACGCCGGACTTCTCACCGGGGAGCTGTTTTTT
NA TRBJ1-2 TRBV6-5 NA CASSYGATPYGYTF TGTGCCAGCAGTTACGGTGCCACACCCTATGGCTACACCTTC
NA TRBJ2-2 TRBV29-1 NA CSVGDGSNTGELFF TGCAGCGTGGGGGACGGCTCGAACACCGGGGAGCTGTTTTTT
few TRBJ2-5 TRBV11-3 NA CASSSRTLKLETQYF TGTGCCAGCAGCTCGAGGACTCTGAAGTTGGAGACCCAGTACTTC
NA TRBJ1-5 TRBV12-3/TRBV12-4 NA CASSSFGGGQPQHF TGTGCCAGCAGCTCGTTCGGGGGGGGACAGCCCCAGCATTTT
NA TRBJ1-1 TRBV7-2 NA CASSFWMNTEAFF TGTGCCAGCAGCTTTTGGATGAACACTGAAGCTTTCTTT
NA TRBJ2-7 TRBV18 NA CASSPSSGTGSGDNYEQYF TGTGCCAGCTCACCTAGCTCCGGTACAGGGTCGGGGGACAACTACGAGCAGTACTTC
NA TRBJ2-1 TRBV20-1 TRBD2 CSARRGSSYNEQFF TGCAGTGCTAGGCGGGGGAGCTCCTACAATGAGCAGTTCTTC
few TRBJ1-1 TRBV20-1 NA CSARSGNTEAFF TGCAGTGCTAGATCAGGGAACACTGAAGCTTTCTTT
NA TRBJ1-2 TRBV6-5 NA CASSYQSSNYGYTF TGTGCCAGCAGTTACCAGAGCAGTAACTATGGCTACACCTTC
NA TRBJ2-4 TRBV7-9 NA CASSLGARGGKNIQYF TGTGCCAGCAGCTTAGGGGCCAGGGGGGGAAAAAACATTCAGTACTTC